This T cell receptor (beta chain) is from a study of blood T cells in healthy people across ages. Study-level findings and limits: Both naive CD4+ cell counts and diversity were greater in long-lived donors than in aged donors.

A minimum of 7 million PBMCs was isolated per sample. Then a second PCR, running roughly 7 to 11 cycles, was carried out with a sample-barcoded 5' primer and a J-beta primer mix. Each cDNA was tagged by a template-switch adaptor containing 12 random nucleotides. MiXCR, run by TCRdb on the 5' RACE reads, gives a single entry per CDR3 protein. The sample has around 900,000 distinct CDR3 sequences; roughly 47% are singletons. With respect to this clonotype: The antigen remains undetermined.

Germline CDR1 and CDR2: SEHNR and FQNEAQ (reference sequence). V shed 4 bases and J shed 6 bases, with 19 bases lying between them. This CDR3 has 15 amino acids. The V call is TRBV7-9, the J call TRBJ2-7; D not certain. The material sequenced was blood. The clonotype was recovered from a woman aged 60 to 75 in good health. CDR3 nucleotide sequence: TGTGCCAGCAGCTCGACCGGTCTCTTTACTCCCGAGCAGTACTTC. Protein sequence: CASSSTGLFTPEQYF.